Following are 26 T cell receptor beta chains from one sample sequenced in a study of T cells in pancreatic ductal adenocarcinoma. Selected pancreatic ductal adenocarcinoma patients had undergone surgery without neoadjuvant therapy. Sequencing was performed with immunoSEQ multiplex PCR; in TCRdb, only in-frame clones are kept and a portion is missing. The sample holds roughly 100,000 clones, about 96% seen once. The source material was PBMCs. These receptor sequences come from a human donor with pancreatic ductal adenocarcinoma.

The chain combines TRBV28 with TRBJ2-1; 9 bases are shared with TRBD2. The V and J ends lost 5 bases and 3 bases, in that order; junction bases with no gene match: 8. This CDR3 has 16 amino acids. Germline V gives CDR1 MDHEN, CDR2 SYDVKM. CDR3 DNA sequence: TGTGCCAGCAGTCGTCGGGGACTAGCTCTCTACAATGAGCAGTTCTTC. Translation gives CASSRRGLALYNEQFF.

CDR3 DNA: TGTGCCAGCAGCTTAGTGGCAGGGCAGTTCTTC. This codes for CASSLVAGQFF. The chain is built from TRBV11-2 and TRBJ2-1; D unresolved. V was clipped by 1 base and J by 12 bases, with 7 bases between them. The CDR3 sequence is 11 residues long. CDR1 SGHAT and CDR2 FQNNGV come from the germline V gene.

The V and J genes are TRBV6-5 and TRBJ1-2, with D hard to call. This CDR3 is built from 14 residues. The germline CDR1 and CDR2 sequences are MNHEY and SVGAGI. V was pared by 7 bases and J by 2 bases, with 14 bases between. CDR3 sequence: CASKDSGINYGYTF. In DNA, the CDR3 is TGTGCCAGCAAAGACTCGGGAATCAACTATGGCTACACCTTC.

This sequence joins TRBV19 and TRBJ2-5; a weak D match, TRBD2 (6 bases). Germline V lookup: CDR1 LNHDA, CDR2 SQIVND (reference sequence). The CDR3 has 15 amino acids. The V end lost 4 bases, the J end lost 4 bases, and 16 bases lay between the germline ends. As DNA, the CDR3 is TGTGCCAGTAGTAAGATGTCAGGGAGGCCAGAGACCCAGTACTTC. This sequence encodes CASSKMSGRPETQYF.

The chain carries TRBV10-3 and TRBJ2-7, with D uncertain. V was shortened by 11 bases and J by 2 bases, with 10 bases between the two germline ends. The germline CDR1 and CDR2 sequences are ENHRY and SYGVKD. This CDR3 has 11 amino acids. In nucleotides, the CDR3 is TGTGCCTCCTCGCCAGCCTACGAGCAGTACTTC. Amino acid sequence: CASSPAYEQYF.

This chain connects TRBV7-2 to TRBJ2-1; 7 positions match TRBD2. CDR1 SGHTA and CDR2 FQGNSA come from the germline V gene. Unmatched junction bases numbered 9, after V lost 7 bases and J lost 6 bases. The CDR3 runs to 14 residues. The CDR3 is CASKVGGRGNEQFF. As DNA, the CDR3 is TGTGCCAGCAAAGTCGGCGGGAGAGGCAATGAGCAGTTCTTC.

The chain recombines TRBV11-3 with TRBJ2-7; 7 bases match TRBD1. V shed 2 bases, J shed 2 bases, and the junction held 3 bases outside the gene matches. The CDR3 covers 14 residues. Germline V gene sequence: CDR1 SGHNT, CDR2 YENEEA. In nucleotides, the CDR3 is TGTGCCAGCAGCTTAAGGGACAGTCCCTACGAGCAGTACTTC. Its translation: CASSLRDSPYEQYF.

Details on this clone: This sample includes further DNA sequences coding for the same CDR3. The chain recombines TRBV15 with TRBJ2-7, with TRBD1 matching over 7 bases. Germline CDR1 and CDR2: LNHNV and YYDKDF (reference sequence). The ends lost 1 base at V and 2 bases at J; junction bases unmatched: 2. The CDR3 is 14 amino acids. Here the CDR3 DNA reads TGTGCCACCAGCAGAGGGGACAGCACCTACGAGCAGTACTTC. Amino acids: CATSRGDSTYEQYF.

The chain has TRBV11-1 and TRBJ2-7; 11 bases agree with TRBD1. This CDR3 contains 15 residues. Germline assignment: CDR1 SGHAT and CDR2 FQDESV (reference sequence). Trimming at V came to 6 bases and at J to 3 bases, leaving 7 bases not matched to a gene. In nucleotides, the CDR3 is TGTGCCAGCAGTTCAGCCGGGACAGGGGGCTACGAGCAGTACTTC. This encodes CASSSAGTGGYEQYF.

CDR3 residues: CATETGRSETQYF. The CDR3 bases are TGTGCCACCGAAACGGGAAGATCGGAGACCCAGTACTTC. This rearrangement joins TRBV6-5 to TRBJ2-5; the D gene is possibly TRBD2 (5 bases). Germline-derived CDR1 and CDR2 are MNHEY and SVGAGI. This CDR3 has 13 residues. Trimming shortened V by 10 bases and J by 5 bases, and 17 bases separated the two germline ends.

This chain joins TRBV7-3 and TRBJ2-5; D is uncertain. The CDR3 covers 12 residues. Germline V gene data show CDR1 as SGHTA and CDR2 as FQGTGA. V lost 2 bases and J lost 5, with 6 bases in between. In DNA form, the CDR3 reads TGTGCCAGCAGCTTAGCAGCGGAGACCCAGTACTTC. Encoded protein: CASSLAAETQYF.

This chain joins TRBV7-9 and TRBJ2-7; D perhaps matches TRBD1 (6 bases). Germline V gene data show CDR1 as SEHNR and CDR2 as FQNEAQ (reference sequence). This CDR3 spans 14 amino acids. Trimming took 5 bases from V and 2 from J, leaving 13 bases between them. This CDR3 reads CASSKTGYPYEQYF. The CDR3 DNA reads TGTGCCAGCAGCAAAACAGGGTACCCCTACGAGCAGTACTTC.

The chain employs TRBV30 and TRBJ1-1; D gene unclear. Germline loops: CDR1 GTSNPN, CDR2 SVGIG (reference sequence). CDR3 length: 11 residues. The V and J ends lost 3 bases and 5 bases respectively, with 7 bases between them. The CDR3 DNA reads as TGTGCCTGGAGCGGCAGGACTGAAGCTTTCTTT. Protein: CAWSGRTEAFF.

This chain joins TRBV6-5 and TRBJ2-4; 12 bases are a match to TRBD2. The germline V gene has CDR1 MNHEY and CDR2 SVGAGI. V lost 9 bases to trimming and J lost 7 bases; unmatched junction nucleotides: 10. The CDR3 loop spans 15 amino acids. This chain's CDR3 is CARKSSGRAYNIQYF. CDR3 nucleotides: TGTGCCAGAAAATCTAGCGGGAGGGCCTACAACATTCAGTACTTC.

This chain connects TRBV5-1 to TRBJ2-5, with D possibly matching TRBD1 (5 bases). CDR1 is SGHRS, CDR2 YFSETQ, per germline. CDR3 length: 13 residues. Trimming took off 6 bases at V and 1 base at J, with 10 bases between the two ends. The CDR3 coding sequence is TGCGCCAGCACCCGACAGAGCCAAGAGACCCAGTACTTC. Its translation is CASTRQSQETQYF.

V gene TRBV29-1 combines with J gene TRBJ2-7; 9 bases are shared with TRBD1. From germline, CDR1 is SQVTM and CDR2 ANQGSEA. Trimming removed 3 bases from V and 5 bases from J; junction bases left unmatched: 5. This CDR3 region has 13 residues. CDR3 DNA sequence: TGCAGCGTTGAGGGACAGGGTGGGAACGAGCAGTACTTC. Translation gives CSVEGQGGNEQYF.

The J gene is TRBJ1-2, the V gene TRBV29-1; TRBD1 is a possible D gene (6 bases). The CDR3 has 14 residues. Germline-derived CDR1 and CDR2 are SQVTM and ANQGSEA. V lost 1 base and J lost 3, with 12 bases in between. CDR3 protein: CSVEVPGADYGYTF. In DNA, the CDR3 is TGCAGCGTTGAAGTCCCAGGGGCGGACTATGGCTACACCTTC. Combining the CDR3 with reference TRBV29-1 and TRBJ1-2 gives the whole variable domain SAVISQKPSRDICQRGTSLTIQCQVDSQVTMMFWYRQQPGQSLTLIATANQGSEATYESGFVIDKFPISRPNLTFSTLTVSNMSPEDSSIYLCSVEVPGADYGYTFGSGTRLTVV.

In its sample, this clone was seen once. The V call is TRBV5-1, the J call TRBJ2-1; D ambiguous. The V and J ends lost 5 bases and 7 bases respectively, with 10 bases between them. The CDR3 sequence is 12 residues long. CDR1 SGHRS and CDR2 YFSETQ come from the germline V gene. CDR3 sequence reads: CASSWQNNEQFF. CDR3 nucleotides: TGCGCCAGCAGTTGGCAGAATAATGAGCAGTTCTTC.

CDR3 coding DNA: TGTGCCAGAGAACCCAGGACAGGGAGGACCGGGGAGCTGTTTTTT. Protein product: CAREPRTGRTGELFF. The J gene is TRBJ2-2, the V gene TRBV7-9, with 8 bases matching TRBD1. Germline V gene sequence: CDR1 SEHNR, CDR2 FQNEAQ (reference sequence). The CDR3 is 15 amino acids. With 9 bases clipped from V and 5 bases from J, the junction kept 11 bases outside the gene matches. Complete variable domain (other parts from reference TRBV7-9 and TRBJ2-2): DTGVSQNPRHKITKRGQNVTFRCDPISEHNRLYWYRQTLGQGPEFLTYFQNEAQLEKSRLLSDRFSAERPKGSFSTLEIQRTEQGDSAMYLCAREPRTGRTGELFFGEGSRLTVL.

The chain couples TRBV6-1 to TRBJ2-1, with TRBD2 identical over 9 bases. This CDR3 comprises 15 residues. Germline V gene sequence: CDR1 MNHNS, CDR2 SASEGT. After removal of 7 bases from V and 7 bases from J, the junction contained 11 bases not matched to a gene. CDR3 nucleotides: TGTGCCAGCACCCCAGGGGGTAGCGGGAGTAATGAGCAGTTCTTC. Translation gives CASTPGGSGSNEQFF.

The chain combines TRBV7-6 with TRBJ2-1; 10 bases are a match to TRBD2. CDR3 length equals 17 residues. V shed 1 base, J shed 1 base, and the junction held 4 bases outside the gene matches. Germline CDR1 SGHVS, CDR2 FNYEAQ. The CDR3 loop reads CASSLGPSGSSYNEQFF. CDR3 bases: TGTGCCAGCAGCTTAGGTCCTAGCGGGAGTTCCTACAATGAGCAGTTCTTC.

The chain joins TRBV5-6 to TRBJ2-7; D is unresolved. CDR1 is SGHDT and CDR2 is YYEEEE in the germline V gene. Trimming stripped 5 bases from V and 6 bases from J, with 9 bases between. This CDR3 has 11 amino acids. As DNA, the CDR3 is TGTGCCAGCAGGGCCCGTTCCGAGCAGTACTTC. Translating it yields CASRARSEQYF.

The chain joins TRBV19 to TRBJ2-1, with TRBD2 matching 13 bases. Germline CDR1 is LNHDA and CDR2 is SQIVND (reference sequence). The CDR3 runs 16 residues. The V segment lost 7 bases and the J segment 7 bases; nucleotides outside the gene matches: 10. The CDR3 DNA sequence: TGTGCCAGTACCCGGACTAGCGGGAGTTGGATGAATGAGCAGTTCTTC. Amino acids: CASTRTSGSWMNEQFF.

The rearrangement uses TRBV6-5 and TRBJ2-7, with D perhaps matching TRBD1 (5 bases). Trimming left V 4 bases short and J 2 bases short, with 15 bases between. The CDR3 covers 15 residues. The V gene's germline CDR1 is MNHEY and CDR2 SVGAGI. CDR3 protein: CASSFLWQGPYEQYF. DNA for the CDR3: TGTGCCAGCAGTTTTCTTTGGCAGGGTCCCTACGAGCAGTACTTC.

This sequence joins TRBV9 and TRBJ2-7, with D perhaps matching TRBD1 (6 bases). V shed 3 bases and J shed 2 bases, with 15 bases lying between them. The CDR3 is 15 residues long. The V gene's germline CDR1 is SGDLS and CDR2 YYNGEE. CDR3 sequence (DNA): TGTGCCAGCAGCGCACACGACGGACAGACCTACGAGCAGTACTTC. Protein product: CASSAHDGQTYEQYF. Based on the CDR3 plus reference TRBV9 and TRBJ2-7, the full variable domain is DSGVTQTPKHLITATGQRVTLRCSPRSGDLSVYWYQQSLDQGLQFLIQYYNGEERAKGNILERFSAQQFPDLHSELNLSSLELGDSALYFCASSAHDGQTYEQYFGPGTRLTVT.

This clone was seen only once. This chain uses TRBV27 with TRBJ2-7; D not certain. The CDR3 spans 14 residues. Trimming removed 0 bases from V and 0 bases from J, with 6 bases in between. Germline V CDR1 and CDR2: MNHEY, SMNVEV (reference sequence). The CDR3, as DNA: TGTGCCAGCAGTTTATCCCACTCCTCCTACGAGCAGTACTTC. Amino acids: CASSLSHSSYEQYF.